This TCR beta chain was identified in a study of T cells and Merkel cell carcinoma outcomes. Repertoires were generated with immunoSEQ multiplex PCR, while TCRdb's copy carries only in-frame clones and drops some. The sample lists 15,000 to 16,000 clones; 81% were seen once. Per germline, CDR1 KGHSH and CDR2 LQKENI. The V and J ends lost 3 bases and 9 bases respectively, with 9 bases between them. The CDR3 has 12 residues. The chain employs TRBV18 and TRBJ2-1; tentatively, D is TRBD1 (6 bases). What was sequenced was tumor tissue from Merkel cell carcinoma. The clonotype was recovered from a human donor with Merkel cell carcinoma. CDR3 sequence: CASSPTGGEQFF. The CDR3, as DNA: TGTGCCAGCTCACCGACAGGCGGTGAGCAGTTCTTC.